These 11 T cell receptor beta chains were all obtained from the same sample, sequenced in a study of blood T cell repertoires in COVID-19. Clones were read by immunoSEQ multiplex PCR, and TCRdb kept only the in-frame ones, dropping some. The top ten hold approximately 2.9% of the sample, which has more than 400,000 clones, approximately 83% seen once. Source material: peripheral blood. These receptors all stem from a human donor in a cohort sampled during active COVID-19.

This chain links TRBV7-2 with TRBJ2-3, with 14 bases that match TRBD2. The J segment lost 4 bases and the V segment lost 3 bases, leaving 3 bases of the junction unmatched. The CDR3 has 16 amino acids. Germline V gene sequence: CDR1 SGHTA, CDR2 FQGNSA. CDR3 region: CASSFGLAGGADTQYF. In DNA form, the CDR3 reads TGTGCCAGCAGCTTCGGACTAGCGGGGGGTGCAGATACGCAGTATTTT.

The chain joins TRBV19 to TRBJ1-1, with 8 bases identical to TRBD1. The germline V gene has CDR1 LNHDA and CDR2 SQIVND (reference sequence). There are 15 residues in the CDR3. Germline trimming cut 3 bases from V and 1 base from J; bases unmatched to any gene: 4. As DNA, the CDR3 is TGTGCCAGTAGTATTTTGGGGACAGGGAACACTGAAGCTTTCTTT. Encoded protein: CASSILGTGNTEAFF.

The chain combines TRBV7-3 with TRBJ2-1; TRBD2 matches at 8 bases. Germline CDR1 SGHTA, CDR2 FQGTGA. The CDR3 loop spans 15 amino acids. V trimming: 0 bases; J trimming: 6 bases; junction bases outside the gene matches: 4. CDR3 loop: CASSLTAGAPNEQFF. The CDR3, as DNA: TGTGCCAGCAGCTTAACAGCGGGAGCCCCCAATGAGCAGTTCTTC.

The chain combines TRBV6-5 with TRBJ1-2; 7 nucleotides agree with TRBD1. V lost 2 bases, J lost 10 bases, and 4 bases stayed unmatched. The germline V gene has CDR1 MNHEY and CDR2 SVGAGI. The CDR3 has 12 residues. This CDR3 reads CASSYDRVSYTF. CDR3 bases: TGTGCCAGCAGTTACGACAGGGTCTCCTACACCTTC.

This clone was recorded only once. The V call is TRBV19, the J call TRBJ1-2; 11 bases align to TRBD1. The CDR3 runs 14 residues. Germline CDR1 reads LNHDA; CDR2 reads SQIVND (reference sequence). With V trimmed by 7 bases and J by 3 bases, 4 bases remained unmatched. The DNA of the CDR3 is TGTGCCAGTACCGGACAGGGGGCTTACTATGGCTACACCTTC. Translation gives CASTGQGAYYGYTF.

The chain links TRBV2 to TRBJ1-3; D remains unclear. V was cut by 6 bases and J by 0 bases, with 15 bases left in between. The CDR3 is made up of 16 amino acids. Germline CDR1 and CDR2: SNHLY and FYNNEI. The CDR3 reads CASSLSGPISGNTIYF. CDR3 DNA sequence: TGTGCCAGCAGCCTGTCGGGTCCTATCTCTGGAAACACCATATATTTT.

This clone appeared a few times. V gene TRBV27 combines with J gene TRBJ1-2, with 11 bases lining up with TRBD1. V lost 1 base, J lost 7 bases, and 8 bases stayed unmatched. The germline V gene has CDR1 MNHEY and CDR2 SMNVEV (reference sequence). This CDR3 has 16 residues. This CDR3 is CASSLLPGTGGSGYTF. CDR3 nucleotide sequence: TGTGCCAGCAGTTTATTACCCGGGACAGGGGGGTCTGGCTACACCTTC.

The chain recombines TRBV24-1 with TRBJ2-1, with TRBD1 identical over 9 bases. The CDR3 covers 16 residues. V gave up 2 bases and J gave up 9 bases; unmatched junction bases: 10. The V gene's germline CDR1 is KGHDR and CDR2 SFDVKD. The CDR3 DNA is TGTGCCACCAGTGATTCCGGGACAGGGTATCGCGGTGAGCAGTTCTTC. The encoded protein is CATSDSGTGYRGEQFF.

The CDR3 nucleotides are TGTGCCAGCAGCTTGGTTACGGGGGGCTGGGAGACCCAGTACTTC. It specifies CASSLVTGGWETQYF. This chain joins TRBV5-8 and TRBJ2-5; D perhaps matches TRBD2 (7 bases). The CDR3 runs to 15 residues. V lost 0 bases and J lost 5, with 14 bases in between. Germline V gene data show CDR1 as SGHTS and CDR2 as YDEGEE.

This clone was counted between two and nine times. J is TRBJ1-2 and V is TRBV3-1 (or the pseudogene TRBV3-2); tentatively, D is TRBD1 (6 bases). V shed 6 bases and J shed 4 bases, with 15 bases lying between them. The CDR3 is 14 amino acids. Germline V lookup: CDR1 LGHDT, CDR2 YNNKEL (reference sequence). The CDR3 nucleotides read TGTGCCAGCAGTAGGGGGTCCTGGTCCTATGGCTACACCTTC. This gives the protein CASSRGSWSYGYTF.

The chain combines TRBV2 with TRBJ2-7, with a tentative D call TRBD1 (5 bases). Deletions cut 7 bases from V and 9 bases from J, with 16 bases between. CDR3 length: 12 residues. Germline lookup yields CDR1 SNHLY and CDR2 FYNNEI. The CDR3 is CASMGSSRGQYF. In nucleotides, the CDR3 is TGTGCCAGCATGGGAAGTTCAAGGGGGCAGTACTTC.